The 16 T cell receptor beta chains below come from one sample, sequenced in a study of T cell changes during pregnancy in multiple sclerosis. TCRdb's table, derived via immunoSEQ multiplex PCR, lists solely in-frame clones and lacks some. Of 120,000 or so clones detected, approximately 94% appear once; the ten largest clones hold less than 7.5%. The sequences come from peripheral blood, collected before pregnancy. These receptors were collected from a female donor with multiple sclerosis, enrolled in a pregnancy study.

The chain is built from TRBV5-1 and TRBJ1-2; TRBD1 matches 7 bases. This CDR3 region has 16 residues. Germline V gene sequence: CDR1 SGHRS, CDR2 YFSETQ. V trimming: 4 bases; J trimming: 4 bases; junction bases outside the gene matches: 13. CDR3 sequence: CASSADRDRSFYGYTF. DNA for the CDR3: TGCGCCAGCAGCGCAGACAGGGATAGATCCTTCTATGGCTACACCTTC.

CDR3 nucleotide sequence: TGCGCCAGCAGCTTGGGTGGGTCGGGTGTGGATAATTCACCCCTCCACTTT. This gives the protein CASSLGGSGVDNSPLHF. The chain is built from TRBV5-1 and TRBJ1-6; unclear D gene. Germline CDR1 SGHRS, CDR2 YFSETQ. The CDR3 is 17 amino acids. V lost 0 bases, J lost 5 bases, and 15 bases lay in between.

The chain couples TRBV5-1 to TRBJ1-1, with 7 bases identical to TRBD1. The germline gives CDR1 SGHRS, CDR2 YFSETQ. The CDR3 is 12 residues long. V was pared by 4 bases and J by 3 bases, with 0 bases of the junction left unmatched. CDR3 coding DNA: TGCGCCAGCAGCCAGGGGGACACTGAAGCTTTCTTT. Translated, it gives CASSQGDTEAFF.

The chain couples TRBV19 to TRBJ2-7; maybe TRBD2 (6 bases). The germline V gene has CDR1 LNHDA and CDR2 SQIVND (reference sequence). There are 13 residues in the CDR3. V lost 3 bases and J lost 3, with 9 bases in between. The CDR3 here is CASSIGRGYEQYF. CDR3 bases: TGTGCCAGTAGTATCGGGAGAGGCTACGAGCAGTACTTC.

Only a few counts were recorded for this clone. J is TRBJ1-2 and V is TRBV6-1; 7 nucleotides line up with TRBD1. The V gene end was trimmed by 6 bases and the J gene end by 5 bases; junction bases not matched to a gene: 3. Germline CDR1 reads MNHNS; CDR2 reads SASEGT. The length of the CDR3 is 12 residues. The CDR3 region has the DNA TGTGCCAGCAGACAGACAGGGTATGGCTACACCTTC. As protein: CASRQTGYGYTF.

The CDR3 sequence is CASSFSSGSGSYEQYF. The CDR3 DNA is TGTGCCAGCAGCTTTTCCTCGGGTAGCGGTTCCTACGAGCAGTACTTC. The chain links TRBV7-9 to TRBJ2-7; possibly TRBD2 for D (6 bases). There are 16 residues in the CDR3. V lost 3 bases and J 1 base, leaving 16 bases between the germline ends. Germline loops: CDR1 SEHNR, CDR2 FQNEAQ (reference sequence).

V and J are TRBV30 and TRBJ1-3; no definite D call. The CDR3 length is 11 residues. V gave up 0 bases and J gave up 8 bases, with 5 bases separating them. Per the germline V gene, CDR1 is GTSNPN and CDR2 is SVGIG (reference sequence). The CDR3 nucleotides read TGTGCCTGGAGTGTCTCGGACACCATATATTTT. Encoded protein: CAWSVSDTIYF. The full variable domain, rest sourced from reference TRBV30 and TRBJ1-3, is SQTIHQWPATLVQPVGSPLSLECTVEGTSNPNLYWYRQAAGRGLQLLFYSVGIGQISSEVPQNLSASRPQDRQFILSSKKLLLSDSGFYLCAWSVSDTIYFGEGSWLTVV.

This chain connects TRBV11-2 to TRBJ2-2; D might be TRBD2 (5 bases). With 6 bases removed from V and 4 bases from J, the gap between germline ends came to 15 bases. Germline CDR1 is SGHAT and CDR2 is FQNNGV. There are 15 residues in the CDR3. CDR3 protein: CASRLRGRATGELFF. In nucleotides, the CDR3 is TGTGCCAGCAGATTACGGGGAAGGGCCACCGGGGAGCTGTTTTTT.

This CDR3 is CASSPPGVGADTQYF. CDR3 in DNA: TGTGCCAGCAGCCCCCCCGGGGTTGGAGCAGATACGCAGTATTTT. V gene TRBV5-4 combines with J gene TRBJ2-3, with D possibly matching TRBD2 (5 bases). CDR3 length: 15 amino acids. V lost 4 bases to trimming and J lost 4 bases, with 16 bases between them. Germline-derived CDR1 and CDR2 are SGHNT and YYREEE (reference sequence).

The genes are TRBV2 and TRBJ2-1, with 9 nucleotides matching TRBD2. The ends lost 8 bases at V and 7 bases at J; junction bases unmatched: 9. CDR3 length: 14 amino acids. CDR1 SNHLY and CDR2 FYNNEI come from the germline V gene. The CDR3 DNA is TGTGCCAGCCGGTGGTTAGCGGGAGTTAATGAGCAGTTCTTC. It encodes CASRWLAGVNEQFF.

The genes are TRBV6-5 and TRBJ1-2, with D perhaps TRBD1 (5 bases). V was trimmed by 5 bases and J by 6 bases, leaving 13 bases between them. There are 13 residues in the CDR3. CDR1 and CDR2 from the germline V gene are MNHEY and SVGAGI. The DNA of the CDR3 is TGTGCCAGCAGTGATGGGGGGACCCATGGCTACACCTTC. This translates into CASSDGGTHGYTF.

The chain couples TRBV9 to TRBJ2-1; TRBD2 matches 10 bases. V was clipped by 3 bases and J by 2 bases; unmatched bases: 23. Germline-derived CDR1 and CDR2 are SGDLS and YYNGEE. This CDR3 has 22 amino acids. CDR3 in DNA: TGTGCCAGCAGCGCCTTACCCGGCCTGCCTTTCCCGGGACTAGCGACCTACAATGAGCAGTTCTTC. It specifies CASSALPGLPFPGLATYNEQFF.

The CDR3: CASSIGQVNEKLFF. CDR3 DNA: TGTGCCAGTAGTATCGGACAGGTTAATGAAAAACTGTTTTTT. The V gene is TRBV19, the J gene TRBJ1-4; 7 positions match TRBD1. Trimming cost V 3 bases and J 4 bases; bases outside gene matches: 2. CDR1 and CDR2 (germline): LNHDA, SQIVND (reference sequence). This CDR3 has 14 residues.

CDR3: CSARDYYEQYF. CDR3 nucleotides: TGCAGTGCTAGAGACTACTACGAGCAGTACTTC. V gene TRBV20-1 combines with J gene TRBJ2-7; no clear D. The CDR3 runs to 11 residues. Looked up from germline, CDR1 is DFQATT and CDR2 is SNEGSKA (reference sequence). V lost 0 bases, J lost 3 bases, and 3 bases lay in between.

V gene TRBV11-1 combines with J gene TRBJ2-5; 7 bases agree with TRBD2. This CDR3 is built from 16 residues. Losses at the gene ends were 1 base for V and 4 bases for J; bases not matched to a gene: 9. Germline V gene lookup returns CDR1 SGHAT and CDR2 FQDESV (reference sequence). The CDR3 here is CASSLVGDYSPETQYF. Written as DNA, the CDR3 is TGTGCCAGCAGCTTAGTAGGGGACTACTCCCCAGAGACCCAGTACTTC.

The chain carries TRBV30 and TRBJ1-3; 8 bases match TRBD1. Germline lookup yields CDR1 GTSNPN and CDR2 SVGIG (reference sequence). The CDR3 has 15 amino acids. Germline trimming cut 1 base from V and 3 bases from J; bases unmatched to any gene: 5. The CDR3 sequence: CAWSAGQGVGNTIYF. The DNA for the CDR3 is TGTGCCTGGAGTGCCGGACAGGGTGTTGGAAACACCATATATTTT.